What follows are 7 T cell receptor beta chains derived from one specimen sequenced in a study of CD8+CD57+ T cells in acquired aplastic anemia. Profiling of TCR beta VDJ combinations and CDR3 sequences used genomic DNA as template. TCRdb analysed the reads with MiXCR anew, one entry per CDR3 protein. The repertoire holds roughly 200,000 distinct CDR3 sequences, 60% to 65% seen once, with over 25% in the top ten. Input material: sorted CD4+, CD8+, or CD8+CD57+ T cells (not recorded which) from PBMCs. The receptors derive from a human donor in good health.

This clonotype showed up many times. The CDR3 loop reads CASSYPSETWEQFF. CDR3 DNA: TGTGCCAGCAGTTACCCCTCGGAGACATGGGAGCAGTTCTTC. The chain combines TRBV6-2 or TRBV6-3 with TRBJ2-1, with D uncertain. CDR3 length: 14 amino acids. The V end lost 2 bases, the J end lost 10 bases, and 15 bases lay between the germline ends. CDR1 MNHEY and CDR2 SVGEGT come from the germline V gene.

Comment on this clonotype: A much larger clone sits a single nucleotide away, making a read error possible. This chain joins TRBV10-3 and TRBJ2-7; 7 bases match TRBD2. CDR1 is ENHRY and CDR2 is SYGVKD in the germline V gene. The CDR3 totals 18 residues. In nucleotides, the CDR3 is TGTGCCACCAGTGAGTCTGGGGGGGGGGTAAATTTCTCCTACGAGCAGTACTTC. Translated: CATSESGGGVNFSYEQYF.

The chain joins TRBV10-3 to TRBJ2-7; 10 bases line up with TRBD1. The CDR3 sequence is 14 residues long. V was clipped by 10 bases and J by 2 bases; unmatched bases: 8. The germline V gene encodes CDR1 ENHRY and CDR2 SYGVKD. The CDR3 coding sequence is TGTGCCAGCCATTCGGGACAGGGGACCTACGAGCAGTACTTC. Residues: CASHSGQGTYEQYF.

This clonotype was counted a few times. V and J are TRBV20-1 and TRBJ1-2; 7 bases align to TRBD1. The junction had 11 bases not matched to a gene; V was cut back by 1 base and J by 9 bases. Germline CDR1 DFQATT, CDR2 SNEGSKA (reference sequence). This CDR3 is 14 amino acids long. This CDR3 is CSARANRGEGRYTF. In nucleotides, the CDR3 is TGCAGTGCTAGAGCGAACAGGGGCGAGGGGCGCTACACCTTC.

This clonotype appeared a few times. The CDR3 loop reads CASSPDRTYEQYF. CDR3 coding DNA: TGTGCCAGTAGTCCCGATAGGACCTACGAGCAGTACTTC. The chain carries TRBV19 and TRBJ2-7, with no clear D. The CDR3 runs to 13 residues. Germline V CDR1 and CDR2: LNHDA, SQIVND (reference sequence). Trimming cost V 5 bases and J 2 bases, with 10 bases left between them.

The chain is built from TRBV5-4 and TRBJ2-3, with a weak D call TRBD2 (6 bases). Germline V gene sequence: CDR1 SGHNT, CDR2 YYREEE (reference sequence). There are 16 residues in the CDR3. V gave up 4 bases and J gave up 4 bases, with 19 bases separating them. CDR3 loop: CASSPLAPSGADTQYF. The CDR3 DNA reads as TGTGCCAGCAGCCCCCTAGCGCCGTCGGGCGCAGATACGCAGTATTTT. Drawing the rest from reference TRBV5-4 and TRBJ2-3, the complete variable domain is ETGVTQSPTHLIKTRGQQVTLRCSSQSGHNTVSWYQQALGQGPQFIFQYYREEENGRGNFPPRFSGLQFPNYSSELNVNALELDDSALYLCASSPLAPSGADTQYFGPGTRLTVL.

This clonotype was seen many times. The chain carries TRBV4-1 and TRBJ1-4; no clear D gene. The CDR3 length is 15 residues. V was cut by 2 bases and J by 7 bases, with 14 bases left in between. The germline V gene encodes CDR1 MGHRA and CDR2 YSYEKL. The CDR3 bases are TGCGCCAGCAGCCAAACCGATACAGATTTTGAAAAACTGTTTTTT. Its translation is CASSQTDTDFEKLFF.